Described below is a single T cell receptor (beta chain) sequence and its context. The specificity of this receptor is unknown. The record has no base qualities; no much larger clone is one base away. This sample is part of a study of CD8+ T cells in alopecia areata (dated by TCRdb to the late 2010s). Regarding the research as a whole: The treated patients, all with moderate-to-severe alopecia areata, were enrolled in an open-label pilot trial of oral tofacitinib given at 5 to 10 mg twice daily. Patients received tofacitinib for 6 to 18 months and were then followed off drug for 6 months to check for delayed response and recurrence. For the treated patients, the SALT score, which quantifies what percentage of scalp surface area is affected, served as the measure of disease severity. The study used high-throughput TCRbeta sequencing to examine T cell clonal expansion in alopecia areata, in both the C3H/HeJ mouse model and human patients. Human TCRbeta sequencing covered scalp tissue and sorted CD4+ and CD8+ peripheral blood T cells from patchy and totalis/universalis alopecia areata patients and healthy controls. Biopsies were taken from tofacitinib-treated patients at baseline and at 4 and 24 weeks of treatment, and a later scalp biopsy was taken in several of the tofacitinib-treated patients. Scalp clonality was compared among normal scalp (n=4), patchy alopecia areata scalp (n=8), and alopecia totalis/universalis scalp (n=8). RNA was obtained with the PAXgene miRNA kit for fixed scalp, the miRNeasy kit for PBMCs, and the RNeasy kit for mouse skin. TCRbeta CDR3 regions were amplified by immunoSEQ multiplex PCR with 35 Vbeta forward and 13 Jbeta reverse primers.

The library was built by means of the immunoSEQ multiplex PCR assay. To provide template for TCR sequencing, every sample had RNA extracted and reverse transcribed into cDNA. First-strand cDNA was synthesized with SuperScript III using a 2:1 mix of oligo-dT and random hexamers. Amplification bias was assessed with a synthetic immune receptor repertoire, and residual bias was removed computationally. Concerning the study's data processing: After raw reads were preprocessed to remove errors, the CDR3 was defined following IMGT conventions as running from the conserved cysteine to phenylalanine. Clonality was computed as 1 minus the Shannon entropy, with the entropy normalized by log2 of the number of productive unique TCRs. Whether scalp clones were CD4 or CD8 was inferred by matching scalp TCRbeta sequences against CD4 and CD8 repertoires sorted from blood. TCRdb carries this immuneACCESS record with in-frame sequences only. Its versions omit some clonotypes, under half of them owing to an unresolved V gene in the studies checked, with the rest unexplained. The DNA gave D and trimming, while V, J and clone size come from that table. The sample has approximately 200,000 clones on record, roughly three fifths of them singletons. The top ten clonotypes cover less than 4% of the sample.

From its cysteine to its phenylalanine, the CDR3 spans 14 amino acids. The read is trimmed to its CDR3 DNA, 42 bases read in frame from base 1. The germline V gene supplies CDR1 SGHRS and CDR2 YFSETQ. V and J are truncated by 0 bases and 9 bases respectively, leaving an intervening sequence of 13 bases. What this sample's time point label stands for: roughly 27 days on oral tofacitinib. Per the publication, the treatment or condition label means: oral pan-JAK inhibitor, 5-10 mg twice daily. Lesional scalp punch biopsies and peripheral blood were obtained from alopecia areata patients. PBMCs were separated by density centrifugation and stained for CD3, CD4 and CD8, after which CD4+ and CD8+ T cells were sorted on a FACSAria. What the authors observed across the whole study: Because the treated cohort was small and had only one nonresponder, larger studies are needed to examine links between baseline CD8+ expansion and response. Scalp clonality and the number of expanded CD8+ clones among the top 100 scalp clones were significantly decreased by tofacitinib. Lesional scalp, especially in alopecia totalis/universalis, showed higher clonality and more expanded CD8+ clones than normal scalp, suggesting antigenic drive. Shared TCR sequences between patients were less evident than in mice, which may be partly attributable to HLA diversity in the patient population. Scalp TCR repertoire analysis is complicated because resident alphabeta T cells in normal human skin are also sequenced, whereas mouse skin is dominated by gammadelta T cells. Many expanded lesional clones persisted in scalp and blood during tofacitinib treatment, which may partly explain relapse after stopping treatment.

The input for sequencing was CD4+ T cells sorted from blood, taken at week 4, from a patient treated with tofacitinib. The rearranged segments are TRBV5-1 and TRBJ2-1; tentative D gene TRBD2, with 5 bases matching. The TCR sequence derives from a human donor with alopecia areata. The DNA sequence is given as TGCGCCAGCAGCTTGGCGGCTAGCACCGGTGAGCAGTTCTTC. It is translated as CASSLAASTGEQFF.